The present T cell receptor (beta chain) was sequenced within a study of blood T cell repertoires in COVID-19. Overall study: Acute-phase and convalescent COVID-19 samples originated in the United States, Italy and Spain.

The authors' processing: The assay estimated nucleated cells by amplifying reference gene primers. This table comes from immunoSEQ multiplex PCR, and its TCRdb copy is limited to in-frame clones, with some not included. That table is the source of V, J and clone size, and D and trimming were worked out from the DNA. The table includes 250,000 to 300,000 clones, 89% detected once. V shed 3 bases and J shed 6 bases, with 7 bases lying between them. The CDR3 spans 13 residues. CDR1 is SGDLS, CDR2 YYNGEE, per germline. Sequencing was carried out using peripheral blood. The chain is built from TRBV9 and TRBJ1-6; D is perhaps TRBD1 (5 bases). The clonotype originates from a middle-aged man with acute or convalescent COVID-19. The CDR3 DNA is TGTGCCAGCAGCGCGGACACTAATTCACCCCTCCACTTT. This gives the protein CASSADTNSPLHF. Full variable domain (remainder filled in from reference TRBV9 and TRBJ1-6): DSGVTQTPKHLITATGQRVTLRCSPRSGDLSVYWYQQSLDQGLQFLIQYYNGEERAKGNILERFSAQQFPDLHSELNLSSLELGDSALYFCASSADTNSPLHFGNGTRLTVT.